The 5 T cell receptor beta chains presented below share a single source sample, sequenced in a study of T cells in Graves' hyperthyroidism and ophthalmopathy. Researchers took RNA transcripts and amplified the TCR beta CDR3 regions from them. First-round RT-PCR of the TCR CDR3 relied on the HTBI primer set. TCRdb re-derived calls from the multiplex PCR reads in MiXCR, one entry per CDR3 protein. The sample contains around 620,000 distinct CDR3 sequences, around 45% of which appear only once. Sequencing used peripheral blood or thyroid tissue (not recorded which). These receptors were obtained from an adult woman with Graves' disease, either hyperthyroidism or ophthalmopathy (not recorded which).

CDR3 in amino acids: CASIDVGSGNTIYF. CDR3 sequence (DNA): TGTGCCAGTATTGACGTCGGCTCTGGAAACACCATATATTTT. This chain joins TRBV19 and TRBJ1-3; unclear D gene. Germline assignment: CDR1 LNHDA and CDR2 SQIVND (reference sequence). V lost 7 bases and J lost 0, with 10 bases in between. CDR3 length: 14 amino acids. Supplemented by reference TRBV19 and TRBJ1-3, the full variable domain reads DGGITQSPKYLFRKEGQNVTLSCEQNLNHDAMYWYRQDPGQGLRLIYYSQIVNDFQKGDIAEGYSVSREKKESFPLTVTSAQKNPTAFYLCASIDVGSGNTIYFGEGSWLTVV.

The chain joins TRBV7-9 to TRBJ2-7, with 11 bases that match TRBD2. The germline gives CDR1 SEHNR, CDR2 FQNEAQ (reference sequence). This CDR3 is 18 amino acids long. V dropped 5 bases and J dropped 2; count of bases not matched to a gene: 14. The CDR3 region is CASSQVTSGSLVPYEQYF. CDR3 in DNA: TGTGCCAGCAGCCAAGTTACTAGCGGGAGTTTGGTCCCCTACGAGCAGTACTTC.

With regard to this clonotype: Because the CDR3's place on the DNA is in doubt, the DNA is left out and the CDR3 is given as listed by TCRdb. The CDR3 reads CASSFYICSAWDRGGQETQYF. The V call is TRBV7-6, the J call TRBJ2-5; the table's D call of TRBD1 was not tested on the DNA. CDR1 and CDR2 (germline): SGHVS, FNYEAQ. The CDR3 is 21 residues long, counting both termini.

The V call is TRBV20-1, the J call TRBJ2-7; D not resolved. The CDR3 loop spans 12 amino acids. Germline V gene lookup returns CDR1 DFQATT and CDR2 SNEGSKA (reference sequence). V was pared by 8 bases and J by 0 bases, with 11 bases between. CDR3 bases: TGCAGTACCCACCAGTACTCCTACGAGCAGTACTTC. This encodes CSTHQYSYEQYF.

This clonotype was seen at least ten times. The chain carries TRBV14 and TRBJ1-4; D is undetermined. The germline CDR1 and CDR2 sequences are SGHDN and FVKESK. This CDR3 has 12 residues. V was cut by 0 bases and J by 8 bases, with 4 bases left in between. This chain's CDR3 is CASSQEREKLFF. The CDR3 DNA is TGTGCCAGCAGCCAAGAAAGAGAAAAACTGTTTTTT. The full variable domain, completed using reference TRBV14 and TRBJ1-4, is EAGVTQFPSHSVIEKGQTVTLRCDPISGHDNLYWYRRVMGKEIKFLLHFVKESKQDESGMPNNRFLAERTGGTYSTLKVQPAELEDSGVYFCASSQEREKLFFGSGTQLSVL.